This TCR beta chain appears in the sequencing data of a study of OX40 agonist ivuxolimab in advanced cancers. Overall study context: The study treated patients with ivuxolimab, an agonistic anti-OX40 (CD134) antibody. Dose-escalation patients' cancers were hepatocellular carcinoma, melanoma, renal cell or head and neck cancer.

This CDR3 is 15 amino acids long. Germline assignment: CDR1 SEHNR and CDR2 FQNEAQ (reference sequence). Trimming took 3 bases from V and 4 from J, leaving 16 bases between them. Systemic immunosuppression or a history of autoimmune disease excluded patients. Repertoires were generated with immunoSEQ multiplex PCR, while TCRdb's copy carries only in-frame clones and drops some. The sample includes 30,000 to 45,000 clones, 82% of them seen just once. This clone has just one count. The sequence was obtained from an adult with an advanced solid tumor such as melanoma, head and neck, liver or kidney cancer. The sample was CD4+ or CD8+ T cells sorted from blood, taken in a trial of the OX40 agonist ivuxolimab. The V call is TRBV7-9, the J call TRBJ2-7, with D maybe TRBD1 (5 bases). The CDR3 is CASSFPQRQGYEQYF. The CDR3 DNA reads as TGTGCCAGCAGCTTTCCTCAACGGCAGGGATACGAGCAGTACTTC.